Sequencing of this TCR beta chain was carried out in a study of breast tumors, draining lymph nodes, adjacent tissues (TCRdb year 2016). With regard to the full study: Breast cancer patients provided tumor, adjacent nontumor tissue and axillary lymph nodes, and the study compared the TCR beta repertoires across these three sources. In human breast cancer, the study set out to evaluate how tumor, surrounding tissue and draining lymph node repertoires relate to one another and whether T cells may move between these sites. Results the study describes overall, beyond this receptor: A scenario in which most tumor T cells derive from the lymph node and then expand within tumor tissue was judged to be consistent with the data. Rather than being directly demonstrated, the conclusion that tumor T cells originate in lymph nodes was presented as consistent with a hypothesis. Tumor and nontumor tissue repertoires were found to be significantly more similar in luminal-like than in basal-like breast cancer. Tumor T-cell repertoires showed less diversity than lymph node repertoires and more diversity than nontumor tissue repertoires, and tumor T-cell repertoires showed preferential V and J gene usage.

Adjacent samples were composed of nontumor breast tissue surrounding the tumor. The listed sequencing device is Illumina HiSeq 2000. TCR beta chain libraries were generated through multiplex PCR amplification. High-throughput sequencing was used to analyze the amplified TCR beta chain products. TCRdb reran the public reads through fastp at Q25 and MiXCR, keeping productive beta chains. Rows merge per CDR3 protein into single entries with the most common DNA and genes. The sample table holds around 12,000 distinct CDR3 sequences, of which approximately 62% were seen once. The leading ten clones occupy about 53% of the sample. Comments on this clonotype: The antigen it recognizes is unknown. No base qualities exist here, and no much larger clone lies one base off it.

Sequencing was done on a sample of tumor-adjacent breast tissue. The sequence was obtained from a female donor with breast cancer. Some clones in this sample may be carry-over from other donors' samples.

The bases are TGTGCCAGCAGCCGAGAACAGGGGAGTGAGCAGTTCTTC. This sequence encodes CASSREQGSEQFF. The rearranged chain carries TRBV9 and TRBJ2-1, with TRBD1 matching 7 junction bases. CDR3 length: 13 amino acids, cysteine to phenylalanine. This entry keeps only the CDR3 DNA: 39 bases, framed from base 1. CDR1 SGDLS and CDR2 YYNGEE were looked up in the germline V gene. Compared with germline, V lacks 4 bases and J lacks 9 bases; bases without a gene match: 7.